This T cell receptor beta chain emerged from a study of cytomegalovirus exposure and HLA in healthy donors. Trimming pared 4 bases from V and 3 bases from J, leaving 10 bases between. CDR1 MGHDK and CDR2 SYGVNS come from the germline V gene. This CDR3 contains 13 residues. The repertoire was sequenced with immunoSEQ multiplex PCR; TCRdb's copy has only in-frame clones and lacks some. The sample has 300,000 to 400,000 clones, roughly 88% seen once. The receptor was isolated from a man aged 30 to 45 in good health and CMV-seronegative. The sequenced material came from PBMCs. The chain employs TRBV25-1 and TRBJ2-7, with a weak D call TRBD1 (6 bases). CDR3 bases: TGTGCCAGCAGTGGGCCACAGGGCTACGAGCAGTACTTC. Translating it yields CASSGPQGYEQYF.